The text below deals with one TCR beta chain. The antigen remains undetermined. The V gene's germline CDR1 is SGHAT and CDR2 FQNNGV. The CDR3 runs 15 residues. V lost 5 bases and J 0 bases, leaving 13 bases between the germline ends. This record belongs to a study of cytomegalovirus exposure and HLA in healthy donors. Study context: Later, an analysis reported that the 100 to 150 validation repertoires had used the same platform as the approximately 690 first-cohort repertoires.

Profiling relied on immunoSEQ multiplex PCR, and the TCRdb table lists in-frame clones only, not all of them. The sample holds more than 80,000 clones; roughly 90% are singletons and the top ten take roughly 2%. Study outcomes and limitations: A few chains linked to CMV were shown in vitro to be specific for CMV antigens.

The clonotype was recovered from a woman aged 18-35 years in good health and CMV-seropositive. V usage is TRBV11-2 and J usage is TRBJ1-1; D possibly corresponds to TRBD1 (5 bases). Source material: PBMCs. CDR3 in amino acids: CASSATPGLNTEAFF. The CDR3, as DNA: TGTGCCAGCAGCGCAACACCAGGGTTGAACACTGAAGCTTTCTTT.